The 9 T cell receptor beta chains in this list originate from one sample, sequenced in a study of vaccination and CD4 T cells after COVID-19 (dated by TCRdb to the early 2020s). For these receptors, no antigen is known. Reading the label with the study, this specimen's treatment or condition is: roughly ten-day PBMC culture with coronavirus spike peptide pools or control peptides (ViraFEST assay). Libraries were constructed by PCR. Sequencing was performed on an Illumina iSeq 100. At the Johns Hopkins FTIC core, DNA from the cultured CD4+ T cells underwent TCR sequencing with the Oncomine TCR Beta short-read assay. TCRdb reprocessing: public reads trimmed at Q25 with fastp, clones called with MiXCR, in-frame beta chains kept. Entries are consolidated by CDR3 protein sequence, retaining the most common genes and DNA. The sample table holds about 19,000 distinct CDR3 sequences, of which 40% to 50% were seen once. Approximately 6.5% of the sample lies in the top ten.

Sequenced here: CD4+ T cells from blood, cultured in vitro, sampled before SARS-CoV-2 vaccination. All receptors derive from a human donor who had recovered from COVID-19.

The chain combines TRBV29-1 with TRBJ2-3, with 8 bases lining up with TRBD2. Looked up from germline, CDR1 is SQVTM and CDR2 is ANQGSEA. This CDR3 is 14 amino acids long. The V gene end was trimmed by 3 bases and the J gene end by 2 bases; junction bases not matched to a gene: 4. The CDR3 nucleotides read TGCAGCGTTGACGGGGGGGCGCCCACAGATACGCAGTATTTT. Translated: CSVDGGAPTDTQYF.

The chain couples TRBV6-4 to TRBJ1-2, with D unresolved. CDR3 size: 15 residues. In germline, CDR1 is MRHNA, CDR2 SNTAGT. The V and J ends lost 6 bases and 7 bases respectively, with 21 bases between them. The DNA of the CDR3 is TGTGCCAGCAGCTTAGAAATTACAGCGAAGAGTGGCTACACCTTC. Protein sequence: CASSLEITAKSGYTF.

This rearrangement joins TRBV6-1 to TRBJ1-6; TRBD1 matches at 9 bases. The length of the CDR3 is 14 residues. J gave up 6 bases and V 5 bases, and 2 bases lay outside the gene matches. The germline V gene has CDR1 MNHNS and CDR2 SASEGT. CDR3 bases: TGTGCCAGCAGTATGACAGGGGGTAATTCACCCCTCCACTTT. Translated, it gives CASSMTGGNSPLHF.

The chain has TRBV20-1 and TRBJ1-3; 9 nucleotides match TRBD1. CDR3 length: 15 amino acids. V shed 3 bases, J shed 4 bases, and the junction held 7 bases outside the gene matches. The germline V gene encodes CDR1 DFQATT and CDR2 SNEGSKA (reference sequence). The CDR3 nucleotides are TGCAGTGCTAGGCCCCCGGACAGGGGCGGAAACACCATATATTTT. Translating it yields CSARPPDRGGNTIYF.

The chain links TRBV23-1 to TRBJ1-5; weak D call: TRBD1 (5 bases). TRBV23-1 is filed as an ORF, its function uncertain. Trimming stripped 2 bases from V and 1 base from J, with 27 bases between. The CDR3 runs 21 residues. The CDR3 loop is CASSQPTHLGRGGLSNQPQHF. The DNA of the CDR3 is TGCGCCAGCAGTCAACCCACACACCTAGGAAGGGGTGGGTTGAGCAATCAGCCCCAGCATTTT.

The rearrangement joins TRBV7-3 to TRBJ2-5; 10 bases line up with TRBD1. This CDR3 comprises 18 residues. Germline V lookup: CDR1 SGHTA, CDR2 FQGTGA. J lost 4 bases, V lost 5 bases, and 16 bases had no gene match. In DNA form, the CDR3 reads TGTGCCAGCAGCCCCGTGGGGACAGGGGCAGGAGGGGGAGAGACCCAGTACTTC. Encoded protein: CASSPVGTGAGGGETQYF.

The chain recombines TRBV10-3 with TRBJ1-2; perhaps TRBD1 as D (6 bases). Trimming left V 4 bases short and J 4 bases short, with 22 bases between. The CDR3 totals 17 residues. Per the germline V gene, CDR1 is ENHRY and CDR2 is SYGVKD. This CDR3 reads CAISGDLNPTGGYGYTF. CDR3 bases: TGTGCCATCAGTGGGGACCTAAATCCGACAGGAGGCTATGGCTACACCTTC.

This clonotype was found a few times. The chain uses TRBV24-1 and TRBJ1-2, with 10 bases aligning to TRBD1. The CDR3 has 16 residues. V shed 2 bases and J 4 bases; nucleotides not matched to a gene: 6. CDR1 and CDR2 (germline): KGHDR, SFDVKD. CDR3 nucleotides: TGTGCCACCAGTGATTGGGGACAGGGGCGCATCTATGGCTACACCTTC. This encodes CATSDWGQGRIYGYTF.

The V gene is TRBV5-4, the J gene TRBJ2-7; tentative D call: TRBD2 (7 bases). From germline, CDR1 is SGHNT and CDR2 YYREEE (reference sequence). The CDR3 totals 15 residues. V lost 3 bases, J lost 3 bases, and 16 bases lay in between. The CDR3 reads CASSSAGARVYEQYF. Written as DNA, the CDR3 is TGTGCCAGCAGCTCGGCGGGGGCGCGGGTCTACGAGCAGTACTTC.